The 14 T cell receptor beta chains presented below share a single source sample, sequenced in a study of blood T cell repertoires in COVID-19. Here immunoSEQ multiplex PCR was the method, and the copy in TCRdb shows in-frame clones only, minus some. The table has 60,000 to 90,000 clones, 80% seen once; the top ten hold approximately 5.8%. Input material: peripheral blood. All receptors derive from a man in his sixties with active or convalescent COVID-19.

The chain links TRBV2 to TRBJ1-2, with D perhaps matching TRBD1 (6 bases). Trimming left V 1 base short and J 9 bases short, with 18 bases between. The CDR3 contains 15 residues. Germline assignment: CDR1 SNHLY and CDR2 FYNNEI. CDR3 residues: CASSEVGHLYGSYTF. As DNA, the CDR3 is TGTGCCAGCAGTGAAGTGGGACACTTATATGGTAGCTACACCTTC.

CDR3 sequence: CASSYSAEAFF. The CDR3 region has the DNA TGTGCCAGCAGTTACAGCGCAGAAGCTTTCTTT. The J gene is TRBJ1-1, the V gene TRBV6-6; no clear D. Trimming cost V 2 bases and J 8 bases, with 6 bases left between them. CDR3 length equals 11 residues. Germline V CDR1 and CDR2: MNHNY, SVGAGI (reference sequence).

This clone was observed a few times. J is TRBJ2-5 and V is TRBV30; D is possibly TRBD2 (5 bases). V lost 2 bases and J 5 bases, leaving 12 bases between the germline ends. The germline CDR1 and CDR2 sequences are GTSNPN and SVGIG (reference sequence). The CDR3 is 13 residues long. Here the CDR3 reads CAWSTGGSETQYF. The CDR3 DNA reads as TGTGCCTGGAGTACCGGAGGATCGGAGACCCAGTACTTC.

The rearrangement uses TRBV6-2 or TRBV6-3 and TRBJ2-7; a weak D match, TRBD1 (5 bases). This CDR3 is 19 amino acids long. The ends were cut back, 2 bases at V and 1 base at J, with 24 bases in the middle. CDR1 is MNHEY, CDR2 SVGEGT, per germline. The CDR3 here is CASSYNTGVPGHGSYEQYF. The CDR3 DNA sequence: TGTGCCAGCAGTTACAACACAGGTGTACCGGGCCACGGTTCCTACGAGCAGTACTTC.

This clone occurred once. The chain combines TRBV7-2 with TRBJ1-1; the D gene is possibly TRBD1 (5 bases). V gave up 0 bases and J gave up 0 bases, with 8 bases separating them. This CDR3 is 15 amino acids long. Per germline, CDR1 SGHTA and CDR2 FQGNSA. Here the CDR3 reads CASSLAPGVNTEAFF. DNA for the CDR3: TGTGCCAGCAGCTTAGCTCCGGGGGTGAACACTGAAGCTTTCTTT.

V gene TRBV6-6 combines with J gene TRBJ1-2; D is undetermined. Trimming took off 3 bases at V and 4 bases at J, with 15 bases between the two ends. Germline V gene lookup returns CDR1 MNHNY and CDR2 SVGAGI (reference sequence). CDR3 length: 15 amino acids. CDR3 bases: TGTGCCAGCAGTTATAGTAAGTCCGCAACCTATGGCTACACCTTC. This gives the protein CASSYSKSATYGYTF.

This chain uses TRBV7-9 with TRBJ2-5; 8 bases are shared with TRBD1. The CDR3 length is 15 residues. Germline CDR1 and CDR2: SEHNR and FQNEAQ (reference sequence). V was pared by 1 base and J by 5 bases, with 6 bases of the junction left unmatched. The CDR3 loop is CASSLGTGPRETQYF. The DNA for the CDR3 is TGTGCCAGCAGCTTAGGGACAGGGCCCAGGGAGACCCAGTACTTC.

Within the sample, this clone is medium-sized. V and J are TRBV6-5 and TRBJ2-7; maybe TRBD2 (6 bases). Trimming stripped 8 bases from V and 6 bases from J, with 17 bases between. Germline assignment: CDR1 MNHEY and CDR2 SVGAGI. The CDR3 is 13 amino acids. The CDR3 sequence is CASGLLATAEQYF. DNA for the CDR3: TGTGCCAGCGGGTTACTAGCAACGGCCGAGCAGTACTTC.

The gene calls are TRBV4-2 and TRBJ2-5; a weak D match, TRBD1 (6 bases). The CDR3 is made up of 14 amino acids. Trimming removed 0 bases at V and 3 bases at J, with 8 bases between. CDR1 and CDR2 from the germline V gene are LGHNA and YNFKEQ. The CDR3: CASSQDYREETQYF. The CDR3 DNA reads as TGTGCCAGCAGCCAAGATTACAGGGAAGAGACCCAGTACTTC.

J is TRBJ1-3 and V is TRBV5-1; D might be TRBD1 (6 bases). Trimming cost V 4 bases and J 1 base, with 9 bases left between them. The CDR3 covers 14 residues. Per the germline V gene, CDR1 is SGHRS and CDR2 is YFSETQ. DNA of the CDR3: TGCGCCAGCAGCACGGACAGTTCTGGAAACACCATATATTTT. This encodes CASSTDSSGNTIYF.

The chain joins TRBV4-2 to TRBJ1-5; D unclear. The CDR3 extends over 13 amino acids. Germline values: CDR1 LGHNA, CDR2 YNFKEQ. V was cut by 0 bases and J by 4 bases, with 4 bases left in between. The CDR3 DNA sequence: TGTGCCAGCAGCCAAGACAGAAATCAGCCCCAGCATTTT. It yields the protein CASSQDRNQPQHF.

This clone was observed once. V usage is TRBV19 and J usage is TRBJ1-2; D perhaps matches TRBD1 (5 bases). Germline V gene lookup returns CDR1 LNHDA and CDR2 SQIVND (reference sequence). The V end lost 7 bases, the J end lost 8 bases, and 20 bases lay between the germline ends. The CDR3 runs 14 residues. CDR3 amino acids: CASTMDGLSGGYTF. CDR3 DNA: TGTGCCAGTACGATGGACGGTCTATCAGGGGGCTACACCTTC.

The V and J genes are TRBV19 and TRBJ1-5; D possibly corresponds to TRBD1 (5 bases). The V end was cut by 7 bases, the J end by 2 bases, with 15 bases between. CDR3 length: 15 residues. The germline V gene encodes CDR1 LNHDA and CDR2 SQIVND (reference sequence). CDR3 residues: CASTPAGTGNQPQHF. The CDR3 coding sequence is TGTGCCAGTACCCCGGCGGGGACCGGCAATCAGCCCCAGCATTTT.

The chain is built from TRBV7-3 and TRBJ2-3; 8 nucleotides agree with TRBD2. CDR3 length equals 14 residues. Germline-derived CDR1 and CDR2 are SGHTA and FQGTGA. V was clipped by 4 bases and J by 5 bases; unmatched bases: 5. The CDR3 DNA sequence: TGTGCCAGCAGCTACGGGGGGGCCATAGATACGCAGTATTTT. It is translated as CASSYGGAIDTQYF.